Listed here are 15 T cell receptor beta chains from one sample, sequenced in a study of shared T cell receptors in the human thymus. The repertoire was sequenced with immunoSEQ multiplex PCR; TCRdb's copy has only in-frame clones and lacks some. Of some 640,000 clones listed, around 87% are singletons. These same data were also listed under a study on human thymus T cells.

The sample was thymocytes. Source of these receptors: a boy younger than two with a congenital heart defect.

The chain is built from TRBV14 and TRBJ2-1; maybe TRBD2 (6 bases). CDR1 is SGHDN, CDR2 FVKESK, per germline. The CDR3 is made up of 14 amino acids. The V and J ends lost 1 base and 7 bases respectively, with 11 bases between them. CDR3 sequence reads: CASSQGSRGNEQFF. CDR3 DNA sequence: TGTGCCAGCAGCCAAGGTAGTCGGGGGAATGAGCAGTTCTTC. Filled out from reference TRBV14 and TRBJ2-1, the complete variable domain reads EAGVTQFPSHSVIEKGQTVTLRCDPISGHDNLYWYRRVMGKEIKFLLHFVKESKQDESGMPNNRFLAERTGGTYSTLKVQPAELEDSGVYFCASSQGSRGNEQFFGPGTRLTVL.

This clone was detected only a few times. The rearrangement links TRBV4-3 to TRBJ2-3, with 13 bases identical to TRBD2. The ends lost 1 base at V and 0 bases at J; junction bases unmatched: 16. The CDR3 runs 22 residues. In germline, CDR1 is LGHNA, CDR2 YSLEER. The CDR3 loop reads CASSQARQGLAGREGSTDTQYF. In DNA, the CDR3 is TGCGCCAGCAGCCAAGCCCGACAGGGACTAGCGGGGAGAGAGGGTAGCACAGATACGCAGTATTTT.

This clone appeared a few times. The chain employs TRBV19 and TRBJ1-5; 7 bases align to TRBD1. The V gene end was trimmed by 10 bases and the J gene end by 7 bases; junction bases not matched to a gene: 16. The germline CDR1 and CDR2 sequences are LNHDA and SQIVND (reference sequence). This CDR3 comprises 15 residues. The CDR3 DNA is TGTGCCACTCAGGGGGGCGCGAGTGATAACCAGCCCCAGCATTTT. Its protein is CATQGGASDNQPQHF. Supplemented by reference TRBV19 and TRBJ1-5, the full variable domain reads DGGITQSPKYLFRKEGQNVTLSCEQNLNHDAMYWYRQDPGQGLRLIYYSQIVNDFQKGDIAEGYSVSREKKESFPLTVTSAQKNPTAFYLCATQGGASDNQPQHFGDGTRLSIL.

The genes are TRBV11-3 and TRBJ1-1; D remains ambiguous. Trimming removed 2 bases at V and 1 base at J, with 5 bases between. Germline assignment: CDR1 SGHNT and CDR2 YENEEA. The CDR3 loop spans 13 amino acids. The CDR3 loop is CASSLRSNTEAFF. In DNA, the CDR3 is TGTGCCAGCAGCTTACGGTCGAACACTGAAGCTTTCTTT.

The rearrangement joins TRBV5-6 to TRBJ1-3; 8 bases are shared with TRBD1. CDR3 length equals 15 residues. CDR1 and CDR2 from the germline V gene are SGHDT and YYEEEE. V shed 0 bases, J shed 7 bases, and the junction held 6 bases outside the gene matches. CDR3 bases: TGTGCCAGCAGCTTGGGTGGACAGGGCGGGAACACCATATATTTT. It is translated as CASSLGGQGGNTIYF.

The V and J genes are TRBV28 and TRBJ2-7; TRBD1 matches at 7 bases. V shed 6 bases and J 2 bases; nucleotides not matched to a gene: 13. The CDR3 runs 16 residues. CDR1 is MDHEN and CDR2 is SYDVKM in the germline V gene. In DNA, the CDR3 is TGTGCCAGCAGGCTAACTCAGGGGGATGTAACCTACGAGCAGTACTTC. Translating it yields CASRLTQGDVTYEQYF.

Concerning this clone: At one boundary the junction diverges from the germline segment, which might be a read error. The chain employs TRBV5-4 and TRBJ2-7, with D maybe TRBD1 (6 bases). The CDR3 loop spans 13 amino acids. Looked up from germline, CDR1 is SGHNT and CDR2 is YYREEE (reference sequence). The CDR3 nucleotides read TGTGCCAGCAGCTTGCTGACAGGTGGCGAGCCGTACTTC. This sequence encodes CASSLLTGGEPYF.

The chain joins TRBV30 to TRBJ2-5, with TRBD2 matching 10 bases. Germline CDR1 reads GTSNPN; CDR2 reads SVGIG (reference sequence). The CDR3 extends over 15 amino acids. J gave up 1 base and V 4 bases, and 6 bases lay outside the gene matches. This CDR3 reads CAWTRTSGAQETQYF. CDR3 DNA sequence: TGTGCCTGGACCCGGACTAGCGGAGCCCAAGAGACCCAGTACTTC.

The chain recombines TRBV7-3 with TRBJ2-3; 12 nucleotides line up with TRBD2. Germline CDR1 reads SGHTA; CDR2 reads FQGTGA. The CDR3 contains 17 residues. With V trimmed by 5 bases and J by 4 bases, 10 bases remained unmatched. CDR3 protein: CASSPPSSGGAPDTQYF. CDR3 DNA: TGTGCCAGCAGCCCGCCCTCTAGCGGGGGGGCACCAGATACGCAGTATTTT.

The chain recombines TRBV7-9 with TRBJ2-1; perhaps TRBD2 as D (6 bases). This CDR3 spans 12 amino acids. In germline, CDR1 is SEHNR, CDR2 FQNEAQ (reference sequence). Trimming removed 5 bases from V and 8 bases from J, with 10 bases in between. CDR3 nucleotides: TGTGCCAGCAGCACCAGGGACTATGAGCAGTTCTTC. This translates into CASSTRDYEQFF.

The chain uses TRBV4-1 and TRBJ2-1, with 10 bases matching TRBD2. From germline, CDR1 is MGHRA and CDR2 YSYEKL. This CDR3 region has 20 residues. The V segment lost 0 bases and the J segment 2 bases; nucleotides outside the gene matches: 13. In nucleotides, the CDR3 is TGCGCCAGCAGCCAAGAGGTCCTATTCCAAGCGGGGGGGCCCTACAATGAGCAGTTCTTC. Its translation is CASSQEVLFQAGGPYNEQFF.

This chain joins TRBV28 and TRBJ2-3; 12 nucleotides agree with TRBD2. Unmatched junction bases numbered 13, after V lost 7 bases and J lost 2 bases. This CDR3 has 18 residues. Germline CDR1 and CDR2: MDHEN and SYDVKM. CDR3 bases: TGTGCCAGCACCATAAACCGACTAGCGGGAGCTCCCACAGATACGCAGTATTTT. Translated: CASTINRLAGAPTDTQYF.

The chain carries TRBV28 and TRBJ2-2, with 9 bases lining up with TRBD1. Germline CDR1 MDHEN, CDR2 SYDVKM. J was trimmed by 3 bases and V by 4 bases; bases with no gene match: 0. The CDR3 is 14 amino acids. CDR3 sequence reads: CASSWTGDTGELFF. CDR3 nucleotides: TGTGCCAGCAGTTGGACAGGGGACACCGGGGAGCTGTTTTTT. The full variable domain, with the rest looked up from reference TRBV28 and TRBJ2-2, is DVKVTQSSRYLVKRTGEKVFLECVQDMDHENMFWYRQDPGLGLRLIYFSYDVKMKEKGDIPEGYSVSREKKERFSLILESASTNQTSMYLCASSWTGDTGELFFGEGSRLTVL.

The chain is built from TRBV7-6 and TRBJ2-7; D possibly corresponds to TRBD2 (5 bases). Germline V gene data show CDR1 as SGHVS and CDR2 as FNYEAQ. The CDR3 runs to 12 residues. V lost 1 base and J 7 bases, leaving 8 bases between the germline ends. The CDR3 bases are TGTGCCAGCAGCTTAGTCTCGGGGGAGCAGTACTTC. Translating it yields CASSLVSGEQYF.

This chain connects TRBV19 to TRBJ2-4, with D perhaps matching TRBD1 (6 bases). Germline CDR1 reads LNHDA; CDR2 reads SQIVND (reference sequence). V dropped 3 bases and J dropped 2 bases, with 11 bases sitting between them. The CDR3 runs 15 residues. The CDR3 here is CASSISTGPKNIQYF. DNA for the CDR3: TGTGCCAGTAGTATCTCAACAGGGCCCAAAAACATTCAGTACTTC.